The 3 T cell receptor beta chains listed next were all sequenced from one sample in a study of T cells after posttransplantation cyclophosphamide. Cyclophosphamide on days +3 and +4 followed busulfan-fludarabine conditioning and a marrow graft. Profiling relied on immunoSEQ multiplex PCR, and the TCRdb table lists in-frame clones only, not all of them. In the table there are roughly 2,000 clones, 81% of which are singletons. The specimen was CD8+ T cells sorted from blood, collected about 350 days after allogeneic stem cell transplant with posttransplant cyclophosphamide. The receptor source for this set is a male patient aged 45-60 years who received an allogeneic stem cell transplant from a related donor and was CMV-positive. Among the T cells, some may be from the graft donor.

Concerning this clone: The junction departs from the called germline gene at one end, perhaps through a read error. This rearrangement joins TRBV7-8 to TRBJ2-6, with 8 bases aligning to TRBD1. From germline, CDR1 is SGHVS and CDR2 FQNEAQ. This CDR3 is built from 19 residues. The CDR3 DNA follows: TGTGACAGCAGCTCCCCCCAGGGGGCAATTTTGACTGGGGCCAACGTCCTGACTTTC. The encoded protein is CDSSSPQGAILTGANVLTF.

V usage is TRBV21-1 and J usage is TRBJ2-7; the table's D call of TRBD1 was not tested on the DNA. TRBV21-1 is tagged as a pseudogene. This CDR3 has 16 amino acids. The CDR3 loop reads CASTPHRGPWAYEQYF. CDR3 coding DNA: TGTGCCAGCACTCCCCACAGGGGGCCCTGGGCCTACGAGCAGTACTTC.

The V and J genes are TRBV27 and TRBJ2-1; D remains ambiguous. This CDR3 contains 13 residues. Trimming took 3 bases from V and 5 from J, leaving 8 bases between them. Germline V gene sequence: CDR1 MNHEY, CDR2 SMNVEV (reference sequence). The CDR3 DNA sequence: TGTGCCAGCAGTTTCATGACTGACAATGAGCAGTTCTTC. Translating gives CASSFMTDNEQFF.